The rows below give T cell receptor beta chains drawn from one sample of a study of blood T cell repertoires in COVID-19. Data came from immunoSEQ multiplex PCR; TCRdb stores just in-frame clones and leaves some out. The table has some 270,000 clones, 80% to 85% seen once; the top ten hold about 3%. Sample: PBMCs or T cells enriched from blood (not recorded which). The source of these receptors is a man in his forties or fifties who had recovered from COVID-19. The CDR3 runs from the conserved cysteine through the conserved F or W. A D gene is named only where the DNA matches it firmly. Expanded clones are given a class, and other clones once, few, many or no size at all.

clone_size | d_call | j_call | v_call | cdr3_aa | cdr3_nt
NA | NA | TRBJ1-2 | TRBV7-9 | CASSLGVATSYGYTF | TGTGCCAGCAGCTTAGGGGTCGCGACATCCTATGGCTACACCTTC
NA | TRBD1 | TRBJ1-2 | TRBV6-5 | CASSLVRGLNYGYTF | TGTGCCAGCAGTTTGGTCAGGGGGCTCAACTATGGCTACACCTTC
few | NA | TRBJ2-1 | TRBV6-1 | CASSDPSPYGQFF | TGTGCCAGCAGTGATCCCTCTCCCTACGGGCAGTTCTTC
few | TRBD2 | TRBJ2-1 | TRBV7-3 | CASSLGGGLQEQFF | TGTGCCAGCAGCTTAGGCGGGGGGCTTCAGGAGCAGTTCTTC
NA | NA | TRBJ1-6 | TRBV10-3 | CATTPTSGHSPLHF | TGTGCCACCACGCCGACCTCAGGGCATTCACCCCTCCACTTT
NA | NA | TRBJ1-2 | TRBV27 | CASSPLPETNYGYTF | TGTGCCAGCAGTCCCCTGCCGGAGACCAACTATGGCTACACCTTC
NA | TRBD2 | TRBJ2-4 | TRBV29-1 | CSVWTSGGENIQYF | TGCAGCGTGTGGACTAGCGGGGGAGAAAACATTCAGTACTTC
few | NA | TRBJ1-1 | TRBV23-1 | CASSQNRMRDTEAFF | TGCGCCAGCAGTCAAAACCGGATGAGGGACACTGAAGCTTTCTTT
NA | TRBD1 | TRBJ1-1 | TRBV12-5 | CASGTWTGYYTEAFF | TGTGCTAGTGGTACCTGGACAGGGTATTATACTGAAGCTTTCTTT
few | NA | TRBJ1-2 | TRBV11-3 | CASSLERQSNYGYTF | TGTGCCAGCAGCTTAGAACGCCAGTCCAACTATGGCTACACCTTC
few | TRBD1 | TRBJ1-4 | TRBV19 | CASSLRQGSEKLFF | TGTGCCAGTAGTTTACGACAGGGGAGCGAAAAACTGTTTTTT
few | NA | TRBJ1-2 | TRBV25-1 | CASSETLGYTF | TGTGCCAGCAGTGAGACTTTGGGCTACACCTTC
NA | TRBD1 | TRBJ2-6 | TRBV19 | CASSPRTGVGANVLTF | TGTGCCAGTAGTCCTCGGACAGGGGTTGGGGCCAACGTCCTGACTTTC
NA | NA | TRBJ2-7 | TRBV11-2 | CASSLDEGRQYF | TGTGCCAGCAGCTTAGATGAGGGCCGACAGTACTTC
NA | TRBD2 | TRBJ2-3 | TRBV24-1 | CATGQGGRLDTQYF | TGTGCCACCGGTCAGGGCGGGAGGTTAGATACGCAGTATTTT
NA | NA | TRBJ2-1 | TRBV18 | CASSKSSGNEQFF | TGTGCCAGCTCAAAAAGTTCGGGGAATGAGCAGTTCTTC
many | NA | TRBJ1-6 | TRBV14 | CASRGLGSPLHF | TGTGCCAGCAGGGGGCTAGGTTCACCCCTCCACTTT